One and the same sample provided the 15 T cell receptor beta chains below, sequenced in a study of T cells in Graves' hyperthyroidism and ophthalmopathy. RNA transcripts gave rise to amplified TCR beta CDR3 regions. TCR CDR3 regions were first amplified by RT-PCR with HTBI primers. MiXCR was run by TCRdb on the multiplex PCR reads, yielding one entry per CDR3 protein. The table lists about 500,000 distinct CDR3 sequences, about 45% of them singletons. Material: peripheral blood or thyroid tissue (not recorded which). These receptor sequences come from an adult woman with Graves' disease, either hyperthyroidism or ophthalmopathy (not recorded which).

This clonotype was detected only a few times. This chain connects TRBV11-2 to TRBJ1-1, with a possible D match to TRBD1 (5 bases). Germline V gene lookup returns CDR1 SGHAT and CDR2 FQNNGV. The ends were cut back, 3 bases at V and 4 bases at J, with 6 bases in the middle. CDR3 length: 12 residues. The CDR3: CASSFDSTEAFF. The CDR3 DNA reads as TGTGCCAGCAGCTTCGACAGCACTGAAGCTTTCTTT. The full variable domain, in which reference TRBV11-2 and TRBJ1-1 provide the parts outside the CDR3, is EAGVAQSPRYKIIEKRQSVAFWCNPISGHATLYWYQQILGQGPKLLIQFQNNGVVDDSQLPKDRFSAERLKGVDSTLKIQPAKLEDSAVYLCASSFDSTEAFFGQGTRLTVV.

The chain links TRBV14 to TRBJ2-7, with a possible D match to TRBD2 (6 bases). This CDR3 is built from 14 residues. Trimming took off 4 bases at V and 2 bases at J, with 12 bases between the two ends. Germline assignment: CDR1 SGHDN and CDR2 FVKESK. The CDR3 DNA follows: TGTGCCAGCAGCCCCTGGGACTCCGCCTACGAGCAGTACTTC. It encodes CASSPWDSAYEQYF.

This clonotype occurred a few times. This chain connects TRBV29-1 to TRBJ2-7; 9 positions agree with TRBD1. Germline CDR1 reads SQVTM; CDR2 reads ANQGSEA. V dropped 6 bases and J dropped 6; count of bases not matched to a gene: 3. The CDR3 is made up of 11 amino acids. Written as DNA, the CDR3 is TGCAGCGTAGCGACAGGGGGCGAGCAGTACTTC. Its protein product is CSVATGGEQYF.

This clonotype showed up many times. J is TRBJ1-4 and V is TRBV20-1, with D possibly TRBD1 on 6 matching bases. The length of the CDR3 is 13 residues. The germline V gene has CDR1 DFQATT and CDR2 SNEGSKA (reference sequence). The V and J ends lost 4 bases and 4 bases respectively, with 10 bases between them. DNA of the CDR3: TGCAGTGCTAAACAGGGAAGTAATGAAAAACTGTTTTTT. This sequence encodes CSAKQGSNEKLFF.

V is TRBV29-1 and J is TRBJ1-2; D is unclear. Per the germline V gene, CDR1 is SQVTM and CDR2 is ANQGSEA. The V gene lost 2 bases and the J gene lost 1 base, with 5 bases spanning the gap. This CDR3 contains 12 residues. In DNA form, the CDR3 reads TGCAGCGTTGAAACAGATAACTATGGCTACACCTTC. Protein sequence: CSVETDNYGYTF. The variable domain in full, completed from reference TRBV29-1 and TRBJ1-2, reads SAVISQKPSRDICQRGTSLTIQCQVDSQVTMMFWYRQQPGQSLTLIATANQGSEATYESGFVIDKFPISRPNLTFSTLTVSNMSPEDSSIYLCSVETDNYGYTFGSGTRLTVV.

This chain uses TRBV10-3 with TRBJ2-6; TRBD1 agrees at 7 bases. J gave up 0 bases and V 5 bases, and 7 bases lay outside the gene matches. Per the germline V gene, CDR1 is ENHRY and CDR2 is SYGVKD. The CDR3 has 17 amino acids. In DNA form, the CDR3 reads TGTGCCATCAGTACTGGACAGGCGAGCTCTGGGGCCAACGTCCTGACTTTC. This sequence encodes CAISTGQASSGANVLTF.

This chain joins TRBV2 and TRBJ1-2; 7 bases match TRBD1. Losses at the gene ends were 11 bases for V and 6 bases for J; bases not matched to a gene: 12. Germline CDR1 and CDR2: SNHLY and FYNNEI. The CDR3 contains 13 residues. The CDR3: CAARKQGRNGYTF. The DNA for the CDR3 is TGTGCCGCCCGAAAACAGGGGCGGAATGGCTACACCTTC.

V usage is TRBV20-1 and J usage is TRBJ1-1; TRBD1 matches 7 bases. The CDR3 covers 14 residues. J was trimmed by 3 bases and V by 6 bases; bases with no gene match: 10. Germline lookup yields CDR1 DFQATT and CDR2 SNEGSKA (reference sequence). The CDR3 is CSAPRQGMDTEAFF. CDR3 DNA: TGCAGTGCCCCTCGACAGGGAATGGACACTGAAGCTTTCTTT.

This chain links TRBV10-3 with TRBJ1-2; no firm D call. Trimming pared 4 bases from V and 4 bases from J, leaving 13 bases between. Per germline, CDR1 ENHRY and CDR2 SYGVKD. CDR3 size: 14 residues. In nucleotides, the CDR3 is TGTGCCATCAGTGCGGCACGCCAAACCTATGGCTACACCTTC. Translating it yields CAISAARQTYGYTF.

V gene TRBV5-5 combines with J gene TRBJ1-2; 8 bases fit TRBD1. CDR3 length equals 15 residues. With 1 base clipped from V and 4 bases from J, the junction kept 6 bases outside the gene matches. Germline CDR1 and CDR2: SGHKS and YYEKEE (reference sequence). CDR3 nucleotides: TGTGCCAGCAGCTTGCTCGGGACAGGAGCCTATGGCTACACCTTC. Its translation: CASSLLGTGAYGYTF.

The rearrangement links TRBV29-1 to TRBJ1-1; D gene unclear. The CDR3 runs 12 residues. Trimming took 1 base from V and 5 from J, leaving 8 bases between them. Germline V gene sequence: CDR1 SQVTM, CDR2 ANQGSEA. The CDR3 loop is CSVEGERTEAFF. The DNA for the CDR3 is TGCAGCGTTGAAGGGGAGAGGACTGAAGCTTTCTTT.

This clonotype has a count of ten or more. The V call is TRBV7-8, the J call TRBJ2-7, with 7 bases that match TRBD1. V was pared by 6 bases and J by 4 bases, with 9 bases of the junction left unmatched. Germline assignment: CDR1 SGHVS and CDR2 FQNEAQ. CDR3 size: 14 residues. As DNA, the CDR3 is TGTGCCAGCAGGGGCACAGGGGTTGTATACGAGCAGTACTTC. Translation: CASRGTGVVYEQYF.

This clonotype was seen a few times. This chain uses TRBV29-1 with TRBJ2-5, with TRBD1 matching over 7 bases. The CDR3 has 12 amino acids. Losses at the gene ends were 7 bases for V and 2 bases for J; bases not matched to a gene: 4. From germline, CDR1 is SQVTM and CDR2 ANQGSEA. In nucleotides, the CDR3 is TGCAGCGGCCGGACAGGACAAGAGACCCAGTACTTC. Encoded protein: CSGRTGQETQYF.

The chain has TRBV6-1 and TRBJ2-5; a weak D match, TRBD2 (6 bases). The CDR3 is 13 residues long. V was shortened by 5 bases and J by 5 bases, with 12 bases between the two germline ends. The V gene's germline CDR1 is MNHNS and CDR2 SASEGT. This CDR3 reads CASSPGLFETQYF. The CDR3 nucleotides are TGTGCCAGCAGTCCGGGACTGTTCGAGACCCAGTACTTC.

This chain uses TRBV29-1 with TRBJ2-6, with a weak D call TRBD1 (6 bases). Per germline, CDR1 SQVTM and CDR2 ANQGSEA. Trimming cost V 1 base and J 4 bases, with 8 bases left between them. This CDR3 is built from 14 residues. CDR3 DNA sequence: TGCAGCGTTGAAGTCGGGACAGGGGCCAACGTCCTGACTTTC. This encodes CSVEVGTGANVLTF.